The next 17 T cell receptor beta chains were all read from a single sample in a study of blood T cell repertoires in COVID-19. TCRdb's copy holds only in-frame clones and misses some; the assay was immunoSEQ multiplex PCR. The data hold fewer than 450,000 clones, with approximately 88% observed a single time. The sequenced sample consisted of peripheral blood. The origin of the receptors is a woman in her 50s with COVID-19, enrolled during active disease.

This rearrangement joins TRBV19 to TRBJ1-5, with D tentatively TRBD1 (6 bases). Germline CDR1 LNHDA, CDR2 SQIVND (reference sequence). Trimming cost V 5 bases and J 6 bases, with 17 bases left between them. The CDR3 runs 15 residues. The CDR3 DNA follows: TGTGCCAGTAGTTGGGGAGGGGGAGAAGGTCAGCCCCAGCATTTT. It translates to CASSWGGGEGQPQHF. The complete variable domain, with remaining parts taken from reference TRBV19 and TRBJ1-5, reads DGGITQSPKYLFRKEGQNVTLSCEQNLNHDAMYWYRQDPGQGLRLIYYSQIVNDFQKGDIAEGYSVSREKKESFPLTVTSAQKNPTAFYLCASSWGGGEGQPQHFGDGTRLSIL.

In this sample, this clone turned up once. V is TRBV6-1 and J is TRBJ2-2; D might be TRBD2 (5 bases). The CDR3 loop spans 14 amino acids. The V gene's germline CDR1 is MNHNS and CDR2 SASEGT. Deletions cut 6 bases from V and 1 base from J, with 9 bases between. The CDR3 coding sequence is TGTGCCAGCAGCCCGAGGGAGAACACCGGGGAGCTGTTTTTT. This gives the protein CASSPRENTGELFF.

The chain has TRBV30 and TRBJ2-1; a weak D match, TRBD1 (6 bases). The CDR3 sequence is 13 residues long. Germline V gives CDR1 GTSNPN, CDR2 SVGIG (reference sequence). V dropped 6 bases and J dropped 12 bases, with 21 bases sitting between them. This CDR3 reads CACKITGRLLQFF. DNA for the CDR3: TGTGCCTGTAAGATTACAGGGCGGCTGTTGCAGTTCTTC.

CDR3 protein: CASSLGQGQENTIYF. The DNA for the CDR3 is TGTGCCAGCAGCTTGGGACAGGGGCAGGAAAACACCATATATTTT. The chain employs TRBV7-2 and TRBJ1-3, with 10 bases that match TRBD1. The CDR3 is 15 residues long. Trimming took 3 bases from V and 6 from J; bases not matched to a gene: 5. Per the germline V gene, CDR1 is SGHTA and CDR2 is FQGNSA.

The chain carries TRBV28 and TRBJ2-3, with 10 bases lining up with TRBD1. Germline V lookup: CDR1 MDHEN, CDR2 SYDVKM. CDR3 length: 16 amino acids. After removal of 4 bases from V and 3 bases from J, the junction contained 7 bases not matched to a gene. The CDR3 protein is CASSSGDRGGTDTQYF. The CDR3 DNA follows: TGTGCCAGCAGTTCCGGGGACAGGGGAGGGACAGATACGCAGTATTTT.

The chain uses TRBV19 and TRBJ1-5; unclear D gene. The V gene's germline CDR1 is LNHDA and CDR2 SQIVND (reference sequence). V was pared by 5 bases and J by 1 base, with 15 bases between. The CDR3 is 16 amino acids. The CDR3 bases are TGTGCCAGTAGTCCGGAGGAGTGGGCGAGCAATCAGCCCCAGCATTTT. Translating gives CASSPEEWASNQPQHF.

This chain connects TRBV29-1 to TRBJ2-7; 8 nucleotides agree with TRBD2. The CDR3 has 12 residues. Germline V gives CDR1 SQVTM, CDR2 ANQGSEA. CDR3 residues: CSGIERGNEQYF. The CDR3 DNA is TGCAGTGGGATTGAGCGGGGGAACGAGCAGTACTTC.

This rearrangement joins TRBV3-1 (or the pseudogene TRBV3-2) to TRBJ2-7; D call uncertain. This CDR3 contains 15 residues. The V gene's germline CDR1 is LGHDT and CDR2 YNNKEL (reference sequence). Trimming took 1 base from V and 6 from J, leaving 16 bases between them. As DNA, the CDR3 is TGTGCCAGCAGCCAAGCTTTATCTACAGCCTCCGAGCAGTACTTC. Protein sequence: CASSQALSTASEQYF.

V gene TRBV25-1 combines with J gene TRBJ1-1; 8 positions agree with TRBD1. The CDR3 is made up of 13 amino acids. V was clipped by 9 bases and J by 5 bases; unmatched bases: 8. Germline V gene sequence: CDR1 MGHDK, CDR2 SYGVNS. CDR3 protein: CASQGTGGTEAFF. CDR3 bases: TGTGCCAGTCAAGGGACAGGAGGAACTGAAGCTTTCTTT.

This clone was seen only once. V is TRBV5-1 and J is TRBJ2-1; no clear D. The length of the CDR3 is 14 residues. With 0 bases removed from V and 0 bases from J, the gap between germline ends came to 4 bases. Germline V gives CDR1 SGHRS, CDR2 YFSETQ. CDR3 DNA sequence: TGCGCCAGCAGCTTGGGGGCCTCCTACAATGAGCAGTTCTTC. Its translation is CASSLGASYNEQFF.

The chain is built from TRBV18 and TRBJ1-2; 7 bases match TRBD1. The ends lost 3 bases at V and 4 bases at J; junction bases unmatched: 8. Germline CDR1 is KGHSH and CDR2 is LQKENI. The length of the CDR3 is 15 residues. The CDR3 DNA sequence: TGTGCCAGCTCACCGCGGACAGGAGACATCTATGGCTACACCTTC. It translates to CASSPRTGDIYGYTF.

V usage is TRBV2 and J usage is TRBJ2-5, with D unresolved. Trimming took 0 bases from V and 4 from J, leaving 9 bases between them. Germline V gene lookup returns CDR1 SNHLY and CDR2 FYNNEI. The CDR3 is made up of 14 amino acids. CDR3 in amino acids: CASSEAEALETQYF. CDR3 coding DNA: TGTGCCAGCAGTGAAGCCGAGGCTCTAGAGACCCAGTACTTC. Variable domain in full (rest from reference TRBV2 and TRBJ2-5): EPEVTQTPSHQVTQMGQEVILRCVPISNHLYFYWYRQILGQKVEFLVSFYNNEISEKSEIFDDQFSVERPDGSNFTLKIRSTKLEDSAMYFCASSEAEALETQYFGPGTRLLVL.

The V gene is TRBV19, the J gene TRBJ2-3, with TRBD1 matching over 8 bases. The V gene end was trimmed by 4 bases and the J gene end by 1 base; junction bases not matched to a gene: 7. CDR1 is LNHDA and CDR2 is SQIVND in the germline V gene (reference sequence). The CDR3 covers 16 residues. As DNA, the CDR3 is TGTGCCAGTAGTACGACAGGGGTGGGACGCACAGATACGCAGTATTTT. Translation gives CASSTTGVGRTDTQYF.

This clone came up once. The J gene is TRBJ2-3, the V gene TRBV5-4, with D perhaps TRBD2 (6 bases). Between the trimmed V and J ends, which lost 6 bases and 0 bases, there was a span of 14 bases. The germline gives CDR1 SGHNT, CDR2 YYREEE (reference sequence). This CDR3 region has 15 residues. The CDR3: CASTHSGSSTDTQYF. As DNA, the CDR3 is TGTGCCAGCACCCATAGCGGCTCTAGCACAGATACGCAGTATTTT. Looking up the rest from reference TRBV5-4 and TRBJ2-3 gives the full variable domain: ETGVTQSPTHLIKTRGQQVTLRCSSQSGHNTVSWYQQALGQGPQFIFQYYREEENGRGNFPPRFSGLQFPNYSSELNVNALELDDSALYLCASTHSGSSTDTQYFGPGTRLTVL.

The rearrangement joins TRBV7-8 to TRBJ2-1, with 8 bases identical to TRBD2. This CDR3 spans 17 amino acids. Germline CDR1 SGHVS, CDR2 FQNEAQ. V was pared by 2 bases and J by 6 bases, with 12 bases of the junction left unmatched. The CDR3 DNA sequence: TGTGCCAGCAGCTTAAGAGCGCGGGGGGCCTCCCGCAATGAGCAGTTCTTC. It specifies CASSLRARGASRNEQFF.

This chain uses TRBV28 with TRBJ1-6, with a weak D call TRBD1 (5 bases). Germline V gene data show CDR1 as MDHEN and CDR2 as SYDVKM. The CDR3 runs to 12 residues. V lost 7 bases to trimming and J lost 17 bases, with 18 bases between them. The CDR3 DNA reads TGTGCCAGCACCGGGACTTTTTTGGCCGTCCACTTT. It yields the protein CASTGTFLAVHF.

The chain recombines TRBV6-2 or TRBV6-3 with TRBJ1-3; perhaps TRBD1 as D (5 bases). V shed 5 bases and J shed 8 bases, with 10 bases lying between them. The CDR3 is 12 amino acids. CDR1 and CDR2 from the germline V gene are MNHEY and SVGEGT. The CDR3: CASSPLGHTIYF. For the CDR3, the DNA is TGTGCCAGCAGTCCCCTGGGGCACACCATATATTTT.